One TCR beta chain is described in this entry. The antigen remains unidentified. With 60 Vbeta and 13 Jbeta primers, the PCR was carried out. Some clones are missing from TCRdb's copy, which holds only in-frame ones; the method was immunoSEQ multiplex PCR. The sample lists about 140,000 clones, around three quarters occurring once. This sample was taken from a study of cytomegalovirus exposure and HLA in healthy donors. Findings of the study overall: Prediction of most subjects' HLA-A and HLA-B alleles by TCR beta sequences was reportedly accurate.

Germline values: CDR1 SGHNT, CDR2 YENEEA. The CDR3 runs 16 residues. Trimming took off 6 bases at V and 1 base at J, with 16 bases between the two ends. Sample: PBMCs. This sequence originates from a man between 18 and 35 years old in good health and CMV-seronegative. The chain links TRBV11-3 to TRBJ1-3; a weak D match, TRBD1 (5 bases). The CDR3 DNA sequence: TGTGCCAGCAGACCCCCGGGGGGAGCGTCTGGAAACACCATATATTTT. Its translation: CASRPPGGASGNTIYF. The whole variable domain, remainder taken from reference TRBV11-3 and TRBJ1-3, is EAGVVQSPRYKIIEKKQPVAFWCNPISGHNTLYWYLQNLGQGPELLIRYENEEAVDDSQLPKDRFSAERLKGVDSTLKIQPAELGDSAVYLCASRPPGGASGNTIYFGEGSWLTVV.